This TCR beta chain was identified in a study of molecular identifiers for immune sequencing clone quantification. This clonotype has at least ten counts. Antigen: not known. MiXCR, run by TCRdb on the PCR reads, gives a single entry per CDR3 protein. Among 460,000 or so distinct CDR3 sequences listed, about 22% were seen once. The CDR3 consists of 15 residues. Trimming pared 5 bases from V and 0 bases from J, leaving 11 bases between. Germline V gene data show CDR1 as MNHNS and CDR2 as SASEGT. Whole-study results and caveats: It was shown that clones above 20 RNA copies held over 98% of effector molecules, but under 1% in naive cells.

Sequencing used naive CD8+ T cells from blood, with Jurkat cell RNA spiked in. Subset noted: FACS-sorted CD8+CD4-CCR7+CD45RA+ naive T cells. The chain couples TRBV6-1 to TRBJ1-3, with unresolved D. This TCR derives from a human donor in good health. Some libraries in this study had Jurkat cell RNA spiked in. The CDR3 coding sequence is TGTGCCAGCAGTTCACGCGGAAACTCTGGAAACACCATATATTTT. Translating gives CASSSRGNSGNTIYF.